The next 17 T cell receptor beta chains were all read from a single sample in a study of blood T cell repertoires in COVID-19 (dated by TCRdb to 2019 to 2021). Library preparation used the immunoSEQ multiplex PCR assay. Sourced from immuneACCESS, this table was stored by TCRdb with only in-frame sequences that have V and J called. A share of the clones is absent; for the studies checked, an unresolved V gene accounts for under half, and the remainder has no known explanation. The sample table records around 260,000 clones; 75% to 90% of these occur just once. In total, the top ten clones hold under 2.5% of the sample. Sequencing was carried out using peripheral blood. These receptors were taken from a man aged 25-40 years with active or convalescent COVID-19.

The chain uses TRBV7-8 and TRBJ1-1; D perhaps matches TRBD1 (5 bases). The CDR3 consists of 16 residues. Trimming left V 0 bases short and J 1 base short, with 12 bases between. In germline, CDR1 is SGHVS, CDR2 FQNEAQ. The CDR3 nucleotides read TGTGCCAGCAGCTTAGCGGCAGGGTATGGGAACACTGAAGCTTTCTTT. The encoded protein is CASSLAAGYGNTEAFF.

This clone was seen a single time. The chain joins TRBV19 to TRBJ1-1; maybe TRBD1 (6 bases). This CDR3 region has 16 residues. With 8 bases removed from V and 3 bases from J, the gap between germline ends came to 22 bases. Germline assignment: CDR1 LNHDA and CDR2 SQIVND (reference sequence). DNA for the CDR3: TGTGCCAGTCGAGGAAGGGCGGGGGCGCGCGACACTGAAGCTTTCTTT. This codes for CASRGRAGARDTEAFF.

This clone was observed a single time. The chain links TRBV9 to TRBJ2-3; 7 nucleotides match TRBD2. J gave up 2 bases and V 0 bases, and 6 bases lay outside the gene matches. The germline V gene encodes CDR1 SGDLS and CDR2 YYNGEE. This CDR3 is 16 amino acids long. The CDR3 loop is CASSVGSSGLTDTQYF. The CDR3 region has the DNA TGTGCCAGCAGCGTAGGATCTAGCGGACTCACAGATACGCAGTATTTT. Variable domain in full (rest from reference TRBV9 and TRBJ2-3): DSGVTQTPKHLITATGQRVTLRCSPRSGDLSVYWYQQSLDQGLQFLIQYYNGEERAKGNILERFSAQQFPDLHSELNLSSLELGDSALYFCASSVGSSGLTDTQYFGPGTRLTVL.

This sequence joins TRBV19 and TRBJ1-6; no clear D. There are 16 residues in the CDR3. Looked up from germline, CDR1 is LNHDA and CDR2 is SQIVND (reference sequence). V was shortened by 3 bases and J by 2 bases, with 11 bases between the two germline ends. The CDR3 bases are TGTGCCAGTAGTATGACGAGGGCAACCTATAATTCACCCCTCCACTTT. This sequence encodes CASSMTRATYNSPLHF.

This chain connects TRBV11-1 to TRBJ2-7; a weak D match, TRBD1 (5 bases). The CDR3 covers 14 residues. Trimming took off 1 base at V and 6 bases at J, with 13 bases between the two ends. In germline, CDR1 is SGHAT, CDR2 FQDESV (reference sequence). This CDR3 is CASSLVSGHSEQYF. CDR3 nucleotides: TGTGCCAGCAGCTTAGTTAGTGGACACAGCGAGCAGTACTTC.

A few counts support this clone. The V call is TRBV15, the J call TRBJ2-1; possible D gene TRBD2, 6 bases. V dropped 3 bases and J dropped 4 bases, with 13 bases sitting between them. Germline V gene lookup returns CDR1 LNHNV and CDR2 YYDKDF (reference sequence). This CDR3 is built from 15 residues. The CDR3 sequence: CATSSASGRYNEQFF. CDR3 nucleotide sequence: TGTGCCACCAGCAGTGCTTCAGGGAGGTACAATGAGCAGTTCTTC.

This chain joins TRBV19 and TRBJ2-7; perhaps TRBD1 as D (6 bases). This CDR3 spans 14 amino acids. Germline V lookup: CDR1 LNHDA, CDR2 SQIVND (reference sequence). Trimming cost V 1 base and J 3 bases, with 10 bases left between them. CDR3 protein: CASSIGHRDYEQYF. The CDR3 DNA sequence: TGTGCCAGTAGTATAGGTCACAGGGACTACGAGCAGTACTTC.

This clone has only one observation. This chain uses TRBV19 with TRBJ1-1; no clear D gene. Deletions cut 3 bases from V and 4 bases from J, with 18 bases between. The germline V gene encodes CDR1 LNHDA and CDR2 SQIVND (reference sequence). The CDR3 loop spans 16 amino acids. The CDR3 DNA sequence: TGTGCCAGTAGTATCCTGTTCTCGGGGTCTGTCACTGAAGCTTTCTTT. This encodes CASSILFSGSVTEAFF.

This clone showed up just a few times. This chain joins TRBV11-2 and TRBJ2-2; TRBD2 is a possible D gene (5 bases). Germline V gene lookup returns CDR1 SGHAT and CDR2 FQNNGV. V shed 5 bases and J shed 4 bases, with 8 bases lying between them. This CDR3 is built from 13 residues. The CDR3 nucleotides are TGTGCCAGCAGCACTACTAGCACCGGGGAGCTGTTTTTT. Amino acid sequence: CASSTTSTGELFF.

Comment on this clone: One end of the junction varies from germline; a read error may be responsible. The J gene is TRBJ1-3, the V gene TRBV11-2; tentative D call: TRBD1 (6 bases). The CDR3 spans 16 residues. CDR1 is SGHAT, CDR2 FQNNGV, per germline. The CDR3 DNA follows: TGTGCCAGCACCTTAGTGCCGGCGTCCGAGGGGGTTGCCATATATTTT. Its translation is CASTLVPASEGVAIYF.

The rearrangement joins TRBV4-1 to TRBJ1-6; the D gene is possibly TRBD1 (6 bases). Germline CDR1 reads MGHRA; CDR2 reads YSYEKL. The V end was cut by 4 bases, the J end by 6 bases, with 19 bases between. This CDR3 has 17 amino acids. CDR3 amino acids: CASSPHQRTDVNSPLHF. As DNA, the CDR3 is TGCGCCAGCAGCCCACATCAAAGGACAGACGTTAATTCACCCCTCCACTTT.

This clone was recorded only once. The chain is built from TRBV3-1 (or the pseudogene TRBV3-2) and TRBJ2-7, with 10 bases aligning to TRBD2. With 1 base clipped from V and 4 bases from J, the junction kept 4 bases outside the gene matches. This CDR3 has 15 amino acids. Germline CDR1 reads LGHDT; CDR2 reads YNNKEL (reference sequence). CDR3: CASSQASGSMYEQYF. The CDR3 region has the DNA TGTGCCAGCAGCCAAGCTAGCGGGAGTATGTACGAGCAGTACTTC.

The V and J genes are TRBV29-1 and TRBJ1-1; 8 positions agree with TRBD1. With 6 bases clipped from V and 1 base from J, the junction kept 4 bases outside the gene matches. The CDR3 totals 13 residues. Looked up from germline, CDR1 is SQVTM and CDR2 is ANQGSEA. CDR3 DNA: TGCAGCGTCCACGGACAGGGGAACACTGAAGCTTTCTTT. Translation: CSVHGQGNTEAFF.

This rearrangement joins TRBV7-3 to TRBJ2-5, with 9 nucleotides matching TRBD2. The CDR3 runs to 15 residues. Germline values: CDR1 SGHTA, CDR2 FQGTGA. The V segment lost 3 bases and the J segment 3 bases; nucleotides outside the gene matches: 5. The DNA of the CDR3 is TGTGCCAGCAGCTTGCTAGCGGGGAGGGAAGAGACCCAGTACTTC. Its protein is CASSLLAGREETQYF.

This clone was observed a few times. V is TRBV10-1 and J is TRBJ1-2; maybe TRBD1 (5 bases). V was trimmed by 11 bases and J by 5 bases, leaving 30 bases between them. Germline V gene lookup returns CDR1 WNHNN and CDR2 SYGVQD (reference sequence). The CDR3 sequence is 17 residues long. The CDR3 region has the DNA TGCGCCGTTCATCGGACATCTCGTTGGTTATCTAGTTATGGCTACACCTTC. It is translated as CAVHRTSRWLSSYGYTF.

J is TRBJ1-4 and V is TRBV9; 7 bases are shared with TRBD1. Germline CDR1 SGDLS, CDR2 YYNGEE. This CDR3 region has 15 residues. V gave up 0 bases and J gave up 7 bases; unmatched junction bases: 6. The CDR3: CASSVAGTDREKLFF. In nucleotides, the CDR3 is TGTGCCAGCAGCGTAGCCGGGACAGATCGTGAAAAACTGTTTTTT. Full variable domain (remainder filled in from reference TRBV9 and TRBJ1-4): DSGVTQTPKHLITATGQRVTLRCSPRSGDLSVYWYQQSLDQGLQFLIQYYNGEERAKGNILERFSAQQFPDLHSELNLSSLELGDSALYFCASSVAGTDREKLFFGSGTQLSVL.

J is TRBJ2-7 and V is TRBV5-1; no clear D gene. Trimming stripped 0 bases from V and 1 base from J, with 11 bases between. This CDR3 contains 15 residues. From germline, CDR1 is SGHRS and CDR2 YFSETQ. The CDR3 sequence is CASSLDRGESYEQYF. CDR3 DNA: TGCGCCAGCAGCTTGGATCGCGGAGAATCCTACGAGCAGTACTTC.